A selection of T cell receptor beta chains follows, all from one sample in a study of cytomegalovirus exposure and HLA in healthy donors. TCRdb's table, derived via immunoSEQ multiplex PCR, lists solely in-frame clones and lacks some. The data show 150,000 or so clones, 72% seen once. Sequenced sample: PBMCs. These receptors all stem from a human donor in good health. Each CDR3 is given with its conserved first and last residue. Part of the rows lack a size; the others show once, few, many or a class for expanded clones.

V: TRBV5-4
size: once
J: TRBJ1-1
CDR3: CASSFTGAGEAFF

V: TRBV18
size: few
J: TRBJ1-1
CDR3: CASSLDRADTEAFF

V: TRBV11-3
size: .
J: TRBJ1-6
CDR3: CASSSGQGEGEPLHF

V: TRBV9
size: once
J: TRBJ1-1
CDR3: CASSVRAGDGTEAFF

V: TRBV11-2
size: .
J: TRBJ2-5
CDR3: CASSLAGLAGVETQYF

V: TRBV18
size: .
J: TRBJ2-1
CDR3: CASSPREQGLKLNEQFF

V: TRBV18
size: .
J: TRBJ1-1
CDR3: CASSLGQGNTEAFF

V: TRBV6-5
size: few
J: TRBJ1-2
CDR3: CATTQGNYGYTF

V: TRBV7-9
size: .
J: TRBJ2-3
CDR3: CASSPSTSGGAIDTQYF

V: TRBV7-6
size: .
J: TRBJ2-2
CDR3: CASSFVEGELFF

V: TRBV5-1
size: .
J: TRBJ1-2
CDR3: CASSPDSGLRRDGYTF

V: TRBV11-1
size: .
J: TRBJ1-3
CDR3: CASSLTGSSGNTIYF

V: TRBV19
size: .
J: TRBJ1-1
CDR3: CASIGHDEAFF

V: TRBV7-6
size: .
J: TRBJ1-1
CDR3: CASGGGTEAFF

V: TRBV7-2
size: .
J: TRBJ2-7
CDR3: CASSLYGYEQYF

V: TRBV7-2
size: .
J: TRBJ1-1
CDR3: CASSRTGNTEAFF

V: TRBV11-2
size: .
J: TRBJ1-1
CDR3: CATWGGGTEAFF

V: TRBV5-6
size: .
J: TRBJ2-3
CDR3: CASSLGWRGGGYF

V: TRBV2
size: .
J: TRBJ1-1
CDR3: CARRQADTEAFF

V: TRBV7-9
size: .
J: TRBJ2-7
CDR3: CASSLDFYEQYF

V: TRBV2
size: .
J: TRBJ2-7
CDR3: CASSAWVGNEQYF

V: TRBV27
size: once
J: TRBJ1-5
CDR3: CASSLLGTNQPQHF

V: TRBV19
size: .
J: TRBJ1-5
CDR3: CASSTGQGNQPQHF

V: TRBV7-7
size: .
J: TRBJ2-5
CDR3: CASSSTVQQGPTTQYF

V: TRBV6-7
size: .
J: TRBJ1-3
CDR3: CASSHNRTTGGGNTIYF

V: TRBV27
size: .
J: TRBJ2-7
CDR3: CASRQGQIHSYEQYF

V: TRBV7-9
size: few
J: TRBJ1-2
CDR3: CASSFDRKEPKNHYGYTF

V: TRBV6-1
size: .
J: TRBJ1-2
CDR3: CASSESGRYGYTF

V: TRBV6-5
size: .
J: TRBJ1-3
CDR3: CASKSGTGVNTIYF

V: TRBV7-6
size: few
J: TRBJ1-2
CDR3: CASSEGQGVYGYTF

V: TRBV25-1
size: .
J: TRBJ2-7
CDR3: CASSESGGNYEQYF

V: TRBV4-1
size: .
J: TRBJ2-3
CDR3: CASSQDLLSWQEITDTQYF

V: TRBV7-3
size: .
J: TRBJ2-5
CDR3: CASSLTAGETQYF

V: TRBV5-4
size: few
J: TRBJ2-3
CDR3: CASSLAGGRTDTQYF

V: TRBV7-2
size: once
J: TRBJ2-2
CDR3: CASSSRTGGAGELFF

V: TRBV7-9
size: .
J: TRBJ1-5
CDR3: CASTPGVGGNQPQHF

V: TRBV7-8
size: .
J: TRBJ1-1
CDR3: CASSLGRQAGTFF